The 11 T cell receptor beta chains below all came from one sample that was sequenced in a study of T-cell memory formation after mild COVID-19. TCRdb itself ran the 5' RACE reads through MiXCR, one entry per CDR3 protein. The sample lists around 200,000 distinct CDR3 sequences, around 21% occurring once. Sample: PBMCs or a T cell subset sorted from them (not recorded which). The receptors were sampled from an adult woman who had mild COVID-19 (a few samples of this study predate the infection). Cell type and time point are not known.

This clonotype was detected ten times or more. The chain links TRBV5-1 to TRBJ2-1; D call uncertain. The CDR3 is 11 amino acids. V lost 0 bases and J 10 bases, leaving 5 bases between the germline ends. CDR1 SGHRS and CDR2 YFSETQ come from the germline V gene. The CDR3 here is CASSLVAEQFF. CDR3 in DNA: TGCGCCAGCAGCTTGGTCGCGGAGCAGTTCTTC.

This clonotype has only a few counts. V gene TRBV6-1 combines with J gene TRBJ2-1; a weak D match, TRBD2 (6 bases). Germline V gene data show CDR1 as MNHNS and CDR2 as SASEGT. This CDR3 contains 15 residues. Trimming stripped 2 bases from V and 8 bases from J, with 16 bases between. Written as DNA, the CDR3 is TGTGCCAGCAGTGAACCGTGGGAGGCCGGGTATGAGCAGTTCTTC. This encodes CASSEPWEAGYEQFF.

The chain couples TRBV30 to TRBJ2-7; 7 bases agree with TRBD2. V was pared by 0 bases and J by 6 bases, with 17 bases of the junction left unmatched. The CDR3 covers 17 residues. Germline V CDR1 and CDR2: GTSNPN, SVGIG (reference sequence). The DNA of the CDR3 is TGTGCCTGGAGTGTAAGAAGCCCAGGAGGGAGGGTCTTCGAGCAGTACTTC. It translates to CAWSVRSPGGRVFEQYF.

The chain recombines TRBV6-5 with TRBJ1-1; the D gene is possibly TRBD1 (6 bases). The germline gives CDR1 MNHEY, CDR2 SVGAGI. V gave up 2 bases and J gave up 1 base, with 11 bases separating them. CDR3 size: 15 residues. The CDR3 loop reads CASSYGDTGNTEAFF. The CDR3 region has the DNA TGTGCCAGCAGTTACGGGGACACCGGGAACACTGAAGCTTTCTTT.

The chain carries TRBV12-3 or TRBV12-4 and TRBJ2-1; the match to TRBD2 covers 8 bases. After removal of 10 bases from V and 5 bases from J, the junction contained 7 bases not matched to a gene. The CDR3 runs to 13 residues. The CDR3 DNA sequence: TGTGCCACCTATCTCGGGGGGGACAATGAGCAGTTCTTC. It codes for CATYLGGDNEQFF.

This clonotype was counted only a few times. CDR3 protein: CATWGQDYNEQFF. CDR3 DNA: TGTGCCACCTGGGGCCAGGATTACAATGAGCAGTTCTTC. J is TRBJ2-1 and V is TRBV2; tentatively, D is TRBD1 (5 bases). The CDR3 has 13 amino acids. Between the trimmed V and J ends, which lost 10 bases and 4 bases, there was a span of 14 bases. The germline V gene encodes CDR1 SNHLY and CDR2 FYNNEI.

This clonotype was detected only a few times. The chain joins TRBV7-9 to TRBJ2-3; D is uncertain. The CDR3 is made up of 15 amino acids. V was shortened by 4 bases and J by 0 bases, with 11 bases between the two germline ends. Germline CDR1 is SEHNR and CDR2 is FQNEAQ (reference sequence). The chain's CDR3 is CASSSTTDSTDTQYF. CDR3 coding DNA: TGTGCCAGCAGCTCCACAACCGACAGCACAGATACGCAGTATTTT.

This clonotype was seen more than once but under ten times. CDR3 nucleotide sequence: TGTGCCAGCGGGAACCGGGACAAGCTGTATAGTGAGCAGTTCTTC. It is translated as CASGNRDKLYSEQFF. This chain connects TRBV7-8 to TRBJ2-1, with D perhaps TRBD1 (6 bases). V dropped 8 bases and J dropped 9 bases, with 23 bases sitting between them. Germline loops: CDR1 SGHVS, CDR2 FQNEAQ. CDR3 size: 15 residues. Drawing the rest from reference TRBV7-8 and TRBJ2-1, the complete variable domain is GAGVSQSPRYKVAKRGQDVALRCDPISGHVSLFWYQQALGQGPEFLTYFQNEAQLDKSGLPSDRFFAERPEGSVSTLKIQRTQQEDSAVYLCASGNRDKLYSEQFFGPGTRLTVL.

The rearrangement uses TRBV6-1 and TRBJ2-2; TRBD1 might be the D (6 bases). This CDR3 spans 16 amino acids. Trimming stripped 5 bases from V and 4 bases from J, with 17 bases between. The germline V gene encodes CDR1 MNHNS and CDR2 SASEGT. In nucleotides, the CDR3 is TGTGCCAGCAGTATAGCCAGGGGCAGCGGCACCGGGGAGCTGTTTTTT. Translated: CASSIARGSGTGELFF.

The V gene is TRBV4-3, the J gene TRBJ1-4; D is undetermined. V was shortened by 8 bases and J by 4 bases, with 17 bases between the two germline ends. This CDR3 spans 15 amino acids. Germline-derived CDR1 and CDR2 are LGHNA and YSLEER. The CDR3 loop reads CASRALEGGNEKLFF. CDR3 nucleotide sequence: TGCGCCAGCCGTGCCTTGGAGGGTGGTAATGAAAAACTGTTTTTT.

The chain uses TRBV7-9 and TRBJ2-7; TRBD1 matches 7 bases. Unmatched junction bases numbered 6, after V lost 5 bases and J lost 2 bases. The germline V gene encodes CDR1 SEHNR and CDR2 FQNEAQ (reference sequence). This CDR3 is built from 14 residues. In nucleotides, the CDR3 is TGTGCCAGCAGCATTGACAGGGATCCCTACGAGCAGTACTTC. Translated: CASSIDRDPYEQYF.